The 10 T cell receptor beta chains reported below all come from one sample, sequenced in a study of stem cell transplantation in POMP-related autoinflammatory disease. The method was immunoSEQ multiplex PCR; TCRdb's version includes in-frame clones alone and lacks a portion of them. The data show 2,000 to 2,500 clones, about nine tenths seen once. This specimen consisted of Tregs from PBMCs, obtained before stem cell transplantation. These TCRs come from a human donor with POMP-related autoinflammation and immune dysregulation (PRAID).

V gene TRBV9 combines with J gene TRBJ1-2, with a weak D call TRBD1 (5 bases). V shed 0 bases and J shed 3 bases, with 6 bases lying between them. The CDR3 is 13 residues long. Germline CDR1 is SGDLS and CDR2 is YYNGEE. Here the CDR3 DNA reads TGTGCCAGCAGCGTAGGGGGCTACTATGGCTACACCTTC. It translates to CASSVGGYYGYTF.

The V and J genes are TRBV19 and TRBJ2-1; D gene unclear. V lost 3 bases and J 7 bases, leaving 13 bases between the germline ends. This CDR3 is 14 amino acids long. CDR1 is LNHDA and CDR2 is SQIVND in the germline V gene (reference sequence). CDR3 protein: CASSMHSLGNEQFF. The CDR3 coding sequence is TGTGCCAGTAGTATGCACAGCCTAGGGAATGAGCAGTTCTTC.

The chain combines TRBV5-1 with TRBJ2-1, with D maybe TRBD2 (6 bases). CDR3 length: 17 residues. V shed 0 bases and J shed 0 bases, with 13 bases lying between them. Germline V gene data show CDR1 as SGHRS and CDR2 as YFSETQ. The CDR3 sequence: CASSLVGSGSSYNEQFF. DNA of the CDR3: TGCGCCAGCAGCTTGGTAGGTAGCGGCAGCTCCTACAATGAGCAGTTCTTC.

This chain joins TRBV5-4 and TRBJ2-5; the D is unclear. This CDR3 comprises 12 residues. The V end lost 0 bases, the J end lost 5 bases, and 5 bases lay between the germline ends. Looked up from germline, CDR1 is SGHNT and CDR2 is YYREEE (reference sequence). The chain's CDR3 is CASSLAPETQYF. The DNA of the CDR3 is TGTGCCAGCAGCTTGGCCCCTGAGACCCAGTACTTC.

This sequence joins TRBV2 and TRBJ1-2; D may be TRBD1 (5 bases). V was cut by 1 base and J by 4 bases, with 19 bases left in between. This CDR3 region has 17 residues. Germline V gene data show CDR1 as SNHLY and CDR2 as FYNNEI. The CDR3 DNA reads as TGTGCCAGCAGTGAAGAGGGCAGGGCCCCCTATGGCTATGGCTACACCTTC. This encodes CASSEEGRAPYGYGYTF.

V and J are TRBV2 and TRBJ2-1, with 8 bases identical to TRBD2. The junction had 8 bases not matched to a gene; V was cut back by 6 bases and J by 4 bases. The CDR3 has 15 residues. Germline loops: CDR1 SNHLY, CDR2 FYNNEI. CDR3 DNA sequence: TGTGCCAGCAGCTCCAGCGGGGGCCAGTACAATGAGCAGTTCTTC. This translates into CASSSSGGQYNEQFF.

CDR3 in amino acids: CASSHRDRGASNQPQHF. CDR3 bases: TGTGCCAGCAGCCACCGGGACAGGGGGGCTAGCAATCAGCCCCAGCATTTT. This sequence joins TRBV11-2 and TRBJ1-5; 11 bases are shared with TRBD1. V shed 5 bases and J 0 bases; nucleotides not matched to a gene: 6. This CDR3 has 17 residues. Germline assignment: CDR1 SGHAT and CDR2 FQNNGV.

The CDR3 reads CASSYSRDRTEAFF. The CDR3 bases are TGTGCCAGCAGTTACTCGAGGGATCGGACTGAAGCTTTCTTT. The chain carries TRBV6-5 and TRBJ1-1, with D hard to call. The ends were cut back, 0 bases at V and 5 bases at J, with 10 bases in the middle. CDR1 and CDR2 (germline): MNHEY, SVGAGI. This CDR3 has 14 amino acids.

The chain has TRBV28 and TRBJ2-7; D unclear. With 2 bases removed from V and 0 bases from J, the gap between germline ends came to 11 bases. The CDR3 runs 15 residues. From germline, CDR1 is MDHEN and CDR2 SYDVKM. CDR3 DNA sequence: TGTGCCAGCAGTTTAGGCGCGGTAAGCTCCTACGAGCAGTACTTC. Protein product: CASSLGAVSSYEQYF.

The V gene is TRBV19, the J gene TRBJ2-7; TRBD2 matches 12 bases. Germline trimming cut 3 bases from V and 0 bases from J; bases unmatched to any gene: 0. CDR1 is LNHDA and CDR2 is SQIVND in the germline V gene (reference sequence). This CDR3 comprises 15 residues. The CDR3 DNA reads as TGTGCCAGTAGTATGGGACTAGCGGGCTCCTACGAGCAGTACTTC. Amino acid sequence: CASSMGLAGSYEQYF.